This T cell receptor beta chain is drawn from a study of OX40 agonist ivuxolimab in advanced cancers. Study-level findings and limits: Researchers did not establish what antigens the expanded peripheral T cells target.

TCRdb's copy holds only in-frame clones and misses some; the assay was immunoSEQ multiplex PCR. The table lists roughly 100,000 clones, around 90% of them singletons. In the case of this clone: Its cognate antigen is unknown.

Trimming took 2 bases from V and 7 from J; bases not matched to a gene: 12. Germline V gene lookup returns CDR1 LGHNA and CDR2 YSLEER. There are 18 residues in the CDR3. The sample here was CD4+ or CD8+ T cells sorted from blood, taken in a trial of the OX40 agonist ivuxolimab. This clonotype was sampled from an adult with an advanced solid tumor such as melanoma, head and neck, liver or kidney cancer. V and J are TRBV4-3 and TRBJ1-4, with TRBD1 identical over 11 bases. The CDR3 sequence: CASSQWSGQGDDGEKLFF. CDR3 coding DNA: TGCGCCAGCAGCCAATGGTCGGGACAGGGGGATGATGGTGAAAAACTGTTTTTT.